This T cell receptor (beta chain) comes out of a study of T cell responses to AZD1222 COVID-19 vaccine. Trimming cost V 5 bases and J 4 bases, with 14 bases left between them. Germline CDR1 MRHNA, CDR2 SNTAGT. The CDR3 has 15 residues. Produced via immunoSEQ multiplex PCR; TCRdb's table is partial and in-frame only. Of 150,000 or so clones listed, about 92% are singletons. In the case of this clone: Its antigen remains unknown.

Study-wide points: A mostly white British donor set with more females was recruited, and clonal diversity was possibly underestimated. Repertoire sampling was restricted to post-peak T cell response timepoints. Regions 160-218 and 743-854 held dominance among vaccine-associated CD4 TCRs, which spanned spike.

This chain connects TRBV6-4 to TRBJ2-2, with D unclear. The sequences come from peripheral blood, collected on day 0 of AZD1222 vaccination. This TCR came from an adult in good health. In nucleotides, the CDR3 is TGTGCCAGCAGTACCTTGGGCCCCCCCACCGGGGAGCTGTTTTTT. It yields the protein CASSTLGPPTGELFF.